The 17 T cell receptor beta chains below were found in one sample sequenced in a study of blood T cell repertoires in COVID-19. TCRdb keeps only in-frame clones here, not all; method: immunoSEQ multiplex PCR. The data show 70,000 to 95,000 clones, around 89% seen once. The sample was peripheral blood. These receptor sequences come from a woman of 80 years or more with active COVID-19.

The CDR3 loop reads CASSSGQDTYEQYF. The CDR3 nucleotides read TGTGCCAGCAGCTCCGGACAGGACACTTACGAGCAGTACTTC. The gene calls are TRBV5-4 and TRBJ2-7, with TRBD1 identical over 7 bases. Per germline, CDR1 SGHNT and CDR2 YYREEE (reference sequence). The CDR3 spans 14 residues. The J segment lost 4 bases and the V segment lost 3 bases, leaving 7 bases of the junction unmatched.

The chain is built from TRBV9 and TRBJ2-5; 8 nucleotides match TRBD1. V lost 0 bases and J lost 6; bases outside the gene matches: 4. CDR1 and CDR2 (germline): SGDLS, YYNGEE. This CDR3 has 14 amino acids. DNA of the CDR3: TGTGCCAGCAGCGTAGATTCCAGGGGGCAGACCCAGTACTTC. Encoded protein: CASSVDSRGQTQYF.

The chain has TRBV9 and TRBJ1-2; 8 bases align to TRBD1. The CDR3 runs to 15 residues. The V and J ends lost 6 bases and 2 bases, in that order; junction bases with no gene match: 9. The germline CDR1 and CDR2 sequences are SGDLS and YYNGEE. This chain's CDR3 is CASKSPGQVNYGYTF. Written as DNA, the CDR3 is TGTGCCAGCAAAAGTCCGGGACAGGTGAACTATGGCTACACCTTC.

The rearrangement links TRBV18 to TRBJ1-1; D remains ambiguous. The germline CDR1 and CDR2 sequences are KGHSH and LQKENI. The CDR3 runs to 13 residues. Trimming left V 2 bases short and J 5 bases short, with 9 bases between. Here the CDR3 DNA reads TGTGCCAGCTCACCAGACTCCGGGACTGAAGCTTTCTTT. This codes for CASSPDSGTEAFF.

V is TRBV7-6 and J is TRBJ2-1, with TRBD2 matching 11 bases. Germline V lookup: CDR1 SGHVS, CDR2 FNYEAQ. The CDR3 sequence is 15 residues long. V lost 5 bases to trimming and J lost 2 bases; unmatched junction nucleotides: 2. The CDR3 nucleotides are TGTGCCAGCAGCGCTAGCGGGAGGCCCTACAATGAGCAGTTCTTC. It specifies CASSASGRPYNEQFF.

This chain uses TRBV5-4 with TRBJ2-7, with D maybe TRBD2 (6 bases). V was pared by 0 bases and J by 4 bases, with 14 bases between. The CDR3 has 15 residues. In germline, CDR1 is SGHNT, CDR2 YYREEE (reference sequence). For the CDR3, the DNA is TGTGCCAGCAGCTTGGGAGGACTAATGAATTACGAGCAGTACTTC. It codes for CASSLGGLMNYEQYF. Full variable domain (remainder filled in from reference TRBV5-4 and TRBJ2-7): ETGVTQSPTHLIKTRGQQVTLRCSSQSGHNTVSWYQQALGQGPQFIFQYYREEENGRGNFPPRFSGLQFPNYSSELNVNALELDDSALYLCASSLGGLMNYEQYFGPGTRLTVT.

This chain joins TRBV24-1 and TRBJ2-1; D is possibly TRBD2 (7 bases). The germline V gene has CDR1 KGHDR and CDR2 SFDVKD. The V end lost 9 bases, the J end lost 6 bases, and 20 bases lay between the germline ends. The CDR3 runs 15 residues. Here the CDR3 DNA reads TGTGCCACCGGGGAAGGGGGAGGGCCGGGCAATGAGCAGTTCTTC. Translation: CATGEGGGPGNEQFF.

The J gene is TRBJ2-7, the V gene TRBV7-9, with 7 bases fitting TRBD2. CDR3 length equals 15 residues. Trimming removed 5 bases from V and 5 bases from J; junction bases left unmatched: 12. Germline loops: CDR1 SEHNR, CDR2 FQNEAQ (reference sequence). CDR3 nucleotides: TGTGCCAGCAGCGTGGGCGGGAGCCTCATCCACGAGCAGTACTTC. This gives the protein CASSVGGSLIHEQYF. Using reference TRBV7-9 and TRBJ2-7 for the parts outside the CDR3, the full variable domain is DTGVSQNPRHKITKRGQNVTFRCDPISEHNRLYWYRQTLGQGPEFLTYFQNEAQLEKSRLLSDRFSAERPKGSFSTLEIQRTEQGDSAMYLCASSVGGSLIHEQYFGPGTRLTVT.

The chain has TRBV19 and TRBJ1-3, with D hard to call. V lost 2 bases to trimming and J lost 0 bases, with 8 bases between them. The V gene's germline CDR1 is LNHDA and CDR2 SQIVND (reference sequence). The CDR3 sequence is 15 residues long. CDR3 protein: CASSIMGSSGNTIYF. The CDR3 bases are TGTGCCAGTAGTATAATGGGGAGCTCTGGAAACACCATATATTTT. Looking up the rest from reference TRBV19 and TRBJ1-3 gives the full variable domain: DGGITQSPKYLFRKEGQNVTLSCEQNLNHDAMYWYRQDPGQGLRLIYYSQIVNDFQKGDIAEGYSVSREKKESFPLTVTSAQKNPTAFYLCASSIMGSSGNTIYFGEGSWLTVV.

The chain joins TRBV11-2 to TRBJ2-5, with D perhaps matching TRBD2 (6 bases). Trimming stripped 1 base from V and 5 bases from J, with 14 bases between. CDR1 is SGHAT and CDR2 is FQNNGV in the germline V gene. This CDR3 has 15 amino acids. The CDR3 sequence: CASSLGHPRGETQYF. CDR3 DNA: TGTGCCAGCAGCTTAGGACATCCCCGGGGGGAGACCCAGTACTTC. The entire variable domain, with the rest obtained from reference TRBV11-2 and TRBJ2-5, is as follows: EAGVAQSPRYKIIEKRQSVAFWCNPISGHATLYWYQQILGQGPKLLIQFQNNGVVDDSQLPKDRFSAERLKGVDSTLKIQPAKLEDSAVYLCASSLGHPRGETQYFGPGTRLLVL.

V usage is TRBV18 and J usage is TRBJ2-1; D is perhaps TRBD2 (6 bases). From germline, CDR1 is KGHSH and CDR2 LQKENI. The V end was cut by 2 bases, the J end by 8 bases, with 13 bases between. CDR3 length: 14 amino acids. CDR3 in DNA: TGTGCCAGCTCACCATGGGGGAGGCCTGATGAGCAGTTCTTC. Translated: CASSPWGRPDEQFF. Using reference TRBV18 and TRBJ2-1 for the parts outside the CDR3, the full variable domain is NAGVMQNPRHLVRRRGQEARLRCSPMKGHSHVYWYRQLPEEGLKFMVYLQKENIIDESGMPKERFSAEFPKEGPSILRIQQVVRGDSAAYFCASSPWGRPDEQFFGPGTRLTVL.

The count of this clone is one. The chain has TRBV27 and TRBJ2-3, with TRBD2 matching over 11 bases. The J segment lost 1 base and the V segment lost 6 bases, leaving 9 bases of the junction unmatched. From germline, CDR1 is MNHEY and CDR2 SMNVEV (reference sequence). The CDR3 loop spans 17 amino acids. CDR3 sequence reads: CASRGTPLAGGTDTQYF. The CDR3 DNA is TGTGCCAGCAGGGGCACCCCACTAGCGGGAGGCACAGATACGCAGTATTTT.

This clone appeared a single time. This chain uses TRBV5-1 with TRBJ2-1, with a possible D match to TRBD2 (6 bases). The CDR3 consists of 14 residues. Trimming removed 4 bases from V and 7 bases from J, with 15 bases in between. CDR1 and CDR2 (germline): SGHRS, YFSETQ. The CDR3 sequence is CASSPGTQRNEQFF. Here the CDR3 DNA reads TGCGCCAGCAGCCCCGGGACTCAGAGAAATGAGCAGTTCTTC.

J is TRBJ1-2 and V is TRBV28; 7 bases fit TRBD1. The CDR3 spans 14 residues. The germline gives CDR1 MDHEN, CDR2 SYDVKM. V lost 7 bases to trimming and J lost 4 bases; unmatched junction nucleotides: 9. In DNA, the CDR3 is TGTGCCAGCACTATGCCGGGACAGATCTATGGCTACACCTTC. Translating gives CASTMPGQIYGYTF.

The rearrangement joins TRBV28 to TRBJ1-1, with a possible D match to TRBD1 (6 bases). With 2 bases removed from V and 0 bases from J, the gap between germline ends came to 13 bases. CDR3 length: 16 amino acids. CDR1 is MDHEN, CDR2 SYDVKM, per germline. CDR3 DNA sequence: TGTGCCAGCAGTTTAGGGACACTCCCCATGAACACTGAAGCTTTCTTT. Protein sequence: CASSLGTLPMNTEAFF.

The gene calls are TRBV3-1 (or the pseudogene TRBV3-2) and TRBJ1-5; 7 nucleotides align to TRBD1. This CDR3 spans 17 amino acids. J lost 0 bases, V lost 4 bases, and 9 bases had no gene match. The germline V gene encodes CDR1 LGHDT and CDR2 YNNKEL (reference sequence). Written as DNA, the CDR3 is TGTGCCAGCAGCCCGTTTGGACAGGATCCTAGCAATCAGCCCCAGCATTTT. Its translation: CASSPFGQDPSNQPQHF.

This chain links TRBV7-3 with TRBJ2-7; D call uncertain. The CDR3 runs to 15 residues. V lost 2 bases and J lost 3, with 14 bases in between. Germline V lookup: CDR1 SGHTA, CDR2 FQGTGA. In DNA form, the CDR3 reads TGTGCCAGCAGCTTATGGGCAGATACCAACTACGAGCAGTACTTC. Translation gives CASSLWADTNYEQYF.